This T cell receptor beta chain is from a study of radiation and T cells in renal cell carcinoma. General observations from the study: From baseline, blood top tumor clonotypes peaked at 2 weeks post-radiation.

About this clone itself: Its antigen is not identified.

Regarding time point: baseline pretreatment blood. Described treatment: 15 Gy SBRT to primary tumor, nephrectomy 4 weeks later. Assay: immunoSEQ multiplex PCR; the TCRdb copy retains only in-frame clones and omits some. The sample holds about 150,000 clones, about 87% seen once. The source is a woman aged 70 to 79 with renal cell carcinoma. Sequences were derived from blood, sampled from a patient whose treatment included radiotherapy and nephrectomy.

The CDR3 protein is CASSPPGFGETQYF. The CDR3, as DNA: TGTGCCAGCTCACCACCGGGGTTTGGGGAGACCCAGTACTTC. The chain combines TRBV18 with TRBJ2-5, with no clear D. CDR3 length: 14 amino acids. Germline values: CDR1 KGHSH, CDR2 LQKENI. V lost 0 bases, J lost 5 bases, and 10 bases lay in between.